The clone carrying this T cell receptor (beta chain) was counted at least ten times. With 60 Vbeta and 13 Jbeta primers, the PCR was carried out. This table comes from immunoSEQ multiplex PCR, and its TCRdb copy is limited to in-frame clones, with some not included. The sample contains about 120,000 clones, 9% to 10% of which appear only once. This sample stems from a study of cytomegalovirus exposure and HLA in healthy donors. On the study more broadly: Genotyping showed roughly 83% of over 350 donors falling in the Caucasian-associated ancestry cluster.

This CDR3 is 14 amino acids long. V lost 7 bases and J lost 1; bases outside the gene matches: 5. Germline CDR1 and CDR2: MNHEY and SMNVEV (reference sequence). The rearrangement joins TRBV27 to TRBJ1-1; 8 nucleotides match TRBD1. The TCR originated in a man aged 25 to 45 in good health and CMV-seronegative. Sequencing used PBMCs. CDR3 protein: CASNRQGPNTEAFF. DNA for the CDR3: TGTGCCAGCAACCGACAGGGGCCGAACACTGAAGCTTTCTTT.